This T cell receptor beta chain was sequenced for a study of T cells after yellow fever vaccination (dated by TCRdb to between 2018 and 2021). Background on the whole study: Libraries from fractions with low cell numbers were prepared with the SMART-Seq v4 Ultra Low Input RNA kit. To follow T-cell clones before and after primary and booster YFV17D yellow fever vaccination, bulk TCR alpha and beta repertoires were sequenced over time. The cohort comprised two healthy male donors, one aged 18 to 29 and one aged 30 to 40 years. Blood samples were taken at several timepoints before and after primary and secondary immunization, and bulk PBMC replicates and cell subsets were isolated. General study outcomes and caveats: After the booster, most of the clones that had expanded following primary vaccination were detected again (roughly 97% of CD4 and 80% to 90% of CD8), which suggests that memory was broadly maintained. Only a couple of donors were included in the study, so the extent to which the findings can be generalized is limited. Computational filtering was needed because FACS-sorted repertoires could contain abundant contaminating clonotypes from the bulk population. A small share of clonotypes was detected in both CD4 and CD8 compartments, with the overlap likely arising from convergent recombination. Compared with the primary T-cell response, the secondary T-cell response was faster but weaker, reaching its peak on day 5 rather than on day 15.

The sample's treatment or condition label, in plain terms: live attenuated yellow fever vaccine strain. At each blood-draw timepoint, two biological replicates of bulk PBMCs were collected. PBMCs were isolated from peripheral blood using a standard Ficoll-Paque protocol. RNA was extracted with TriZol from bulk PBMCs, CD4 and CD8 fractions, and dextramer-positive and dextramer-negative fractions. The CDR3 has 14 amino acids, counting the end cysteine and phenylalanine. Just CDR3 DNA is preserved here, 42 bases in frame from base 1. CDR1 and CDR2 are drawn from the germline V gene: ENHRY, SYGVKD. V is clipped by 6 bases and J by 8 bases, and the sequence between their germline boundaries is 16 bases long. TCR cDNA was synthesized by 5'RACE template switching, which introduced a universal primer site and unique molecular identifiers. cDNA synthesis was primed from both the TCR alpha and TCR beta constant segments. Library amplification used two PCR steps, and the second PCR step added sample barcodes and sequencing adapters. Sequencing of libraries was performed on Illumina HiSeq 2500 (2x100 bp) or NovaSeq (2x150 bp). Processing in the source paper ran as follows. Demultiplexing of reads and collapsing into UMI consensus sequences were performed with MIGEC, and V(D)J alignment was carried out with MiXCR. Using edgeR on replicate PBMC samples, clonotypes were called vaccine-responding if FDR was below 0.01 and the log2 fold change was above 5 up to day 15. Each bulk clonotype received a CD4 or CD8 identity based on whether the sequenced CD4 or CD8 repertoire contained that clonotype at higher abundance. TCRdb redid the processing of the public reads, applying fastp at Q25 and MiXCR, and retained in-frame beta chains. Under each unique CDR3 protein, matching rows form one entry showing the most common genes and DNA. The V and J calls come from TCRdb's annotation, not from the publication. Within this sample are roughly 340,000 distinct CDR3 sequences, with 8.5% to 10% of them counted one time only. The ten most abundant clones make up roughly 17% of the sample.

The sample holds many counts of this clonotype. Its antigen is currently not known. Nothing much larger sits one base from this clone, and base qualities are not available. This chain is built from TRBV10-3 and TRBJ2-2; the D region is possibly TRBD1 or TRBD2, each matching across 5 bases. The sample here was PBMCs, taken on the day of the first yellow fever vaccination. This sequence was found in a young man who received the YFV17D yellow fever vaccine. The CDR3 protein is CAISPGTGGGELFF. The nucleotide sequence reads as follows: TGTGCCATCAGCCCCGGGACCGGAGGAGGGGAGCTGTTTTTT.